This T cell receptor beta chain was recovered during a study of shared clonotypes between healthy human individuals (dated by TCRdb to about 2020). Broadly, across the study: A couple of women and a few men aged 18 to 49 years were included in the cohort. For each donor, three plates each were used for CD4 naive and CD4 memory, two plates were used for CD8 naive, and one plate was used for CD8 memory. Per donor, leukapheresis produced somewhere between about 0.85 and 8.9 billion PBMCs. The study deeply sequenced blood TCR repertoires of about five healthy adults to estimate repertoire size and the extent of clonotype sharing between individuals. Different laboratories and diverse techniques were used to prepare libraries and sequence TCR repertoires, to increase sequencing depth and limit assay-specific biases.

Broad study findings and their caveats: Because the study included a small number of donors, the genetic and exposure-history diversity represented was limited. Sampling was restricted to blood, and TCR repertoires in tissues likely differ from the TCR repertoires found in blood. Pairwise subsampling indicated that sequencing depth was expected to affect the degree of clonotype sharing among donors. Compared with non-shared clonotypes, clonotypes shared by all four sorted-subset donors had higher generation probabilities. Rarefaction of sorted-subset datasets indicated incomplete sequencing despite the large sequencing depth. Sharing across a few donors was observed for 4.5% to 6.5% of naive CD4, 3% to 4% of naive CD8, roughly 2.3% of memory CD4, and about 0.38% of memory CD8 clonotypes. Larger estimated clonotype richness was generally found for naive subsets than for memory subsets.

TCR CDR3 regions were amplified from genomic DNA by multiplex PCR using the deep immunoSEQ assay. Extracted genomic DNA from each cell subset was distributed evenly across all wells of several immunoSEQ 96-well plates, and each plate was treated as a replicate. For sorted subsets, about 210 ng of genomic DNA, equivalent to roughly 30,000 T cell genomes, went into each replicate PCR. Purified libraries were quantified with a Qubit 3.0 fluorometer, sized on a Bioanalyzer 2100, and re-quantified with the KAPA Library Quantification kit. Every immunoSEQ 96-well plate was sequenced on a separate single-read 150-cycle Illumina NextSeq 550 flow cell. For the original study's pipeline: Because the immunoSEQ output held only junctional sequences and lacked quality scores, the filtering could not match the filtering applied to full-length reads. Sequences were annotated with PyIR, a Python wrapper for IgBLAST v1.9, using IMGT germline references to assign V/J genes and CDR3. Reads with weak V/J assignments (E-value above 1e-6), missing CDR3, stop codons, out-of-frame junctions, or ambiguous translated residues were removed. V3J clonotypes were defined as sequences sharing the same inferred V gene, J gene, and CDR3 amino acid sequence. To compute the percentage overlap between repertoires, the number of shared unique clonotypes was divided by the size of the smaller repertoire. Repertoire richness was assessed with RTK rarefaction, the Chao1 estimator, and Recon v2.1 estimates of unobserved clonotypes. OLGA was used to compute generation probabilities for all TCRbeta clonotypes that the gDNA method yielded from a handful of donors. In TCRdb, the immuneACCESS table is reduced to in-frame sequences with V and J assigned. These tables do not hold every clone; where another copy was compared, an unresolved V gene accounts for under half, and the others remain unexplained. V and J calls and clone size follow that table, whereas D and trimming were derived from the DNA. In all, the sample holds 550,000 to 850,000 clones, and roughly 72% of those were seen once. Together, the top ten hold under 2% of the sample.

Points on this clone: No cognate antigen has been identified for it. Base quality data are lacking; no much larger clone is found one base away.

In the germline V gene, CDR1 corresponds to WSHSY and CDR2 to SAAADI. Germline trimming: 3 bases from V, 0 bases from J; junction bases outside gene matches: 2. The cysteine opens and the phenylalanine closes a CDR3 of 16 amino acids. Only the CDR3 portion is preserved as DNA: 48 bases, with reading frame beginning at the first base. The donors were healthy, HIV-negative adults with no recently reported acute infections or vaccinations. All donors were Caucasian adults living in Nashville, Tennessee, USA. Magnetic negative selection was used to enrich CD4+ T cells, after which naive cells were positively selected on CD45RA and the negative fraction became the memory subset. After blood collection by leukapheresis, PBMCs were isolated using Ficoll-Histopaque density gradient centrifugation and then cryopreserved in the vapor phase of liquid nitrogen. Analytical flow cytometry was used to check the purity and quantity of each magnetically sorted T cell population. Each sorted fraction had its genomic DNA isolated and then quantified by UV absorbance on a Nanodrop 2000c.

The V gene is TRBV10-2 and the J gene is TRBJ1-3, and TRBD1 aligns with 10 junction nucleotides. This TCR came from a woman aged 25 to 45 in good health. Sequencing was carried out using memory CD4+ T cells sorted from blood. The cell subset or site label of this sample denotes: CD45RA-negative fraction. CDR3 loop: CASSDRTGGSGNTIYF. The nucleotide sequence is TGCGCCAGCAGTGATAGGACAGGGGGCTCTGGAAACACCATATATTTT.